One sample yielded the 20 T cell receptor beta chains listed below, sequenced in a study of spatial heterogeneity in lung cancer. One entry per CDR3 protein results from TCRdb running MiXCR on the 5' RACE reads. The sample includes approximately 26,000 distinct CDR3 sequences, 8.8% seen only once; the top ten take 7.5% to 9%. Sample time point: sample taken at primary tumor resection. These receptors have no known antigen. Whole-study results and caveats: How many expanded intratumoral alpha and beta TCRs were present tracked the tumor mutation count, which was a count of nonsynonymous mutations.

The sample consisted of lung tumor tissue, taken at surgery. These receptors all stem from a male donor with early-stage non-small cell lung cancer.

The V gene is TRBV2, the J gene TRBJ2-3; 7 bases are shared with TRBD1. This CDR3 has 12 amino acids. J gave up 6 bases and V 8 bases, and 5 bases lay outside the gene matches. Germline values: CDR1 SNHLY, CDR2 FYNNEI. The CDR3 DNA follows: TGTGCCAGCCGGGACAGAGGGGATACGCAGTATTTT. Amino acids: CASRDRGDTQYF.

This clonotype showed up many times. The chain links TRBV28 to TRBJ2-5, with D hard to call. The CDR3 contains 16 residues. Germline assignment: CDR1 MDHEN and CDR2 SYDVKM. V lost 4 bases and J 4 bases, leaving 19 bases between the germline ends. CDR3 amino acids: CASSSLSPPGAETQYF. The CDR3 nucleotides are TGTGCCAGCAGTTCCTTGTCCCCCCCAGGCGCAGAGACCCAGTACTTC.

This clonotype appeared many times. V gene TRBV6-2 or TRBV6-3 combines with J gene TRBJ1-2; weak D call: TRBD1 (6 bases). CDR1 and CDR2 from the germline V gene are MNHEY and SVGEGT. V lost 7 bases and J 3 bases, leaving 15 bases between the germline ends. The CDR3 totals 14 residues. The CDR3 nucleotides read TGTGCCAGCACCCCCGGGGGCGGGGACTATGGCTACACCTTC. Protein: CASTPGGGDYGYTF.

This clonotype was observed many times. The chain joins TRBV2 to TRBJ2-2; D ambiguous. Trimming pared 11 bases from V and 6 bases from J, leaving 7 bases between. From germline, CDR1 is SNHLY and CDR2 FYNNEI. This CDR3 is 10 amino acids long. The chain's CDR3 is CALWAGELFF. For the CDR3, the DNA is TGTGCCTTGTGGGCCGGGGAGCTGTTTTTT.

This clonotype was observed many times. The V and J genes are TRBV5-1 and TRBJ2-2, with 9 bases matching TRBD2. The length of the CDR3 is 17 residues. Losses at the gene ends were 0 bases for V and 6 bases for J; bases not matched to a gene: 9. Germline-derived CDR1 and CDR2 are SGHRS and YFSETQ. This chain's CDR3 is CASSLVPSGNNAGELFF. The CDR3 DNA reads TGCGCCAGCAGCTTGGTCCCTAGCGGGAATAACGCCGGGGAGCTGTTTTTT.

The chain uses TRBV28 and TRBJ2-7; TRBD2 aligns across 9 bases. The germline CDR1 and CDR2 sequences are MDHEN and SYDVKM. This CDR3 is built from 15 residues. V shed 6 bases, J shed 0 bases, and the junction held 6 bases outside the gene matches. The CDR3 bases are TGTGCCAGCAGCCGTCGACTAGCGGTCTCCTACGAGCAGTACTTC. It encodes CASSRRLAVSYEQYF.

This clonotype is medium-sized (0.01 to 0.1%) in the sample. J is TRBJ1-1 and V is TRBV27; D not certain. Germline V gene sequence: CDR1 MNHEY, CDR2 SMNVEV (reference sequence). V was cut by 5 bases and J by 1 base, with 8 bases left in between. The CDR3 spans 13 residues. The CDR3 region is CASSKTTNTEAFF. As DNA, the CDR3 is TGTGCCAGCAGTAAAACAACGAACACTGAAGCTTTCTTT.

V usage is TRBV6-2 or TRBV6-3 and J usage is TRBJ2-6; 9 bases fit TRBD1. CDR1 MNHEY and CDR2 SVGEGT come from the germline V gene. J was trimmed by 3 bases and V by 5 bases; bases with no gene match: 11. The CDR3 sequence is 18 residues long. CDR3 amino acids: CASSAGIQGAFGANVLTF. The CDR3 DNA reads as TGTGCCAGCAGTGCAGGGATACAGGGGGCGTTTGGGGCCAACGTCCTGACTTTC.

This clonotype was found a few times. This chain links TRBV6-6 with TRBJ2-5, with 10 bases lining up with TRBD2. The CDR3 length is 14 residues. Trimming cost V 5 bases and J 4 bases; bases outside gene matches: 4. Looked up from germline, CDR1 is MNHNY and CDR2 is SVGAGI (reference sequence). CDR3 amino acids: CASSTRLAGETQYF. CDR3 bases: TGTGCCAGCAGTACCCGACTAGCGGGAGAGACCCAGTACTTC.

At least ten counts were recorded for this clonotype. V and J are TRBV7-9 and TRBJ2-1, with no clear D. Germline V gene data show CDR1 as SEHNR and CDR2 as FQNEAQ (reference sequence). The CDR3 totals 16 residues. The ends were cut back, 3 bases at V and 9 bases at J, with 21 bases in the middle. CDR3 nucleotide sequence: TGTGCCAGCAGCTTGGGGAAACCTATTCTCGGCGGTGAGCAGTTCTTC. Protein product: CASSLGKPILGGEQFF.

This clonotype was seen many times. The J gene is TRBJ1-3, the V gene TRBV12-3 or TRBV12-4; D gene ambiguous. V gave up 3 bases and J gave up 4 bases, with 4 bases separating them. The CDR3 runs 12 residues. CDR3 in amino acids: CASSLSGNTIYF. Written as DNA, the CDR3 is TGTGCCAGCAGTTTGTCGGGAAACACCATATATTTT.

The chain uses TRBV20-1 and TRBJ1-5; D is uncertain. CDR1 and CDR2 from the germline V gene are DFQATT and SNEGSKA (reference sequence). This CDR3 has 14 amino acids. V lost 6 bases and J lost 2, with 14 bases in between. The CDR3 coding sequence is TGCAGTGCCGACGACCAGAGCGGCAATCAGCCCCAGCATTTT. Its protein product is CSADDQSGNQPQHF.

This clonotype showed up many times. This sequence joins TRBV12-3 or TRBV12-4 and TRBJ1-1; D is unclear. V lost 3 bases, J lost 1 base, and 6 bases lay in between. This CDR3 region has 13 residues. CDR3 in DNA: TGTGCCAGCAGTTTTGTCAGGAACACTGAAGCTTTCTTT. It is translated as CASSFVRNTEAFF.

Many counts were recorded for this clonotype. The chain links TRBV5-1 to TRBJ1-1; D gene uncertain. The CDR3 extends over 13 amino acids. The V end was cut by 4 bases, the J end by 10 bases, with 17 bases between. Germline CDR1 SGHRS, CDR2 YFSETQ. The CDR3 coding sequence is TGCGCCAGCAGCCCTACGAGGACCTTGGGAGCTTTCTTT. It specifies CASSPTRTLGAFF.

The V and J genes are TRBV24-1 and TRBJ2-7; TRBD1 aligns across 8 bases. Germline values: CDR1 KGHDR, CDR2 SFDVKD. The ends lost 2 bases at V and 1 base at J; junction bases unmatched: 3. The CDR3 totals 15 residues. CDR3 sequence (DNA): TGTGCCACCAGTGATTGGACAGGGTCTTCCTACGAGCAGTACTTC. It is translated as CATSDWTGSSYEQYF.

This clonotype was picked up many times. CDR3 residues: CASSSTTGDVGSPLHF. The CDR3 nucleotides read TGTGCCAGCAGTTCCACGACAGGGGATGTAGGGTCACCCCTCCACTTT. The chain links TRBV28 to TRBJ1-6; TRBD1 agrees at 8 bases. Germline trimming cut 4 bases from V and 10 bases from J; bases unmatched to any gene: 12. Germline CDR1 and CDR2: MDHEN and SYDVKM. This CDR3 has 16 amino acids. Supplemented by reference TRBV28 and TRBJ1-6, the full variable domain reads DVKVTQSSRYLVKRTGEKVFLECVQDMDHENMFWYRQDPGLGLRLIYFSYDVKMKEKGDIPEGYSVSREKKERFSLILESASTNQTSMYLCASSSTTGDVGSPLHFGNGTRLTVT.

In its sample, this clonotype was seen a few times. The gene calls are TRBV6-5 and TRBJ2-7, with 8 bases fitting TRBD2. Losses at the gene ends were 2 bases for V and 5 bases for J; bases not matched to a gene: 11. Germline loops: CDR1 MNHEY, CDR2 SVGAGI. The CDR3 is 16 residues long. The CDR3 region is CASSYLSGGGRNEQYF. The DNA for the CDR3 is TGTGCCAGCAGTTACCTCTCGGGGGGGGGCCGGAACGAGCAGTACTTC.

The CDR3 DNA sequence: TGCGCCAGCAGCTCAGATCAGGGGGCAGGAACTGAAGCTTTCTTT. It yields the protein CASSSDQGAGTEAFF. V gene TRBV5-1 combines with J gene TRBJ1-1, with 8 positions matching TRBD1. The CDR3 is 15 residues long. V lost 3 bases to trimming and J lost 5 bases; unmatched junction nucleotides: 9. Germline lookup yields CDR1 SGHRS and CDR2 YFSETQ.

The V gene is TRBV27, the J gene TRBJ2-7; D unresolved. The CDR3 covers 11 residues. V was pared by 3 bases and J by 6 bases, with 6 bases between. CDR1 is MNHEY, CDR2 SMNVEV, per germline (reference sequence). CDR3 bases: TGTGCCAGCAGTTTTCTGCGCGAGCAGTACTTC. Translation: CASSFLREQYF.

This clonotype has a handful of counts. The chain employs TRBV30 and TRBJ2-5, with TRBD1 as a possible D gene (6 bases). The CDR3 has 13 amino acids. V lost 1 base, J lost 7 bases, and 13 bases lay in between. CDR1 and CDR2 from the germline V gene are GTSNPN and SVGIG (reference sequence). The CDR3 loop is CAWSAGDPPTQYF. The CDR3 nucleotides read TGTGCCTGGAGTGCAGGGGACCCGCCGACCCAGTACTTC.